A single sample gave rise to the 12 T cell receptor beta chains below, sequenced in a study of cytomegalovirus exposure and HLA in healthy donors. Use of 60 Vbeta and 13 Jbeta primers characterized the PCR. The repertoire was sequenced with immunoSEQ multiplex PCR; TCRdb's copy has only in-frame clones and lacks some. In the table there are 150,000 or so clones, approximately 81% of which are singletons. The sample comprised PBMCs. These receptor sequences come from a woman aged 18-35 years in good health and CMV-seronegative.

The chain links TRBV7-2 to TRBJ2-2; 11 positions match TRBD2. This CDR3 has 16 amino acids. Germline V gene sequence: CDR1 SGHTA, CDR2 FQGNSA. V lost 4 bases to trimming and J lost 2 bases; unmatched junction nucleotides: 3. CDR3: CASSSTSGANTGELFF. Written as DNA, the CDR3 is TGTGCCAGCAGCTCGACTAGCGGGGCTAACACCGGGGAGCTGTTTTTT.

The chain combines TRBV28 with TRBJ2-7; maybe TRBD2 (6 bases). Trimming shortened V by 6 bases and J by 3 bases, and 18 bases separated the two germline ends. In germline, CDR1 is MDHEN, CDR2 SYDVKM. CDR3 length: 15 amino acids. CDR3 in amino acids: CASRGWTTRNYEQYF. The CDR3 coding sequence is TGTGCCAGCAGGGGATGGACTACCAGGAACTACGAGCAGTACTTC.

The chain links TRBV19 to TRBJ2-7; weak D call: TRBD1 (5 bases). This CDR3 spans 15 amino acids. Trimming removed 5 bases at V and 0 bases at J, with 14 bases between. The V gene's germline CDR1 is LNHDA and CDR2 SQIVND (reference sequence). The CDR3 spells CASSLTVFSSYEQYF. The CDR3 DNA follows: TGTGCCAGTAGTTTGACAGTTTTTAGCTCCTACGAGCAGTACTTC.

The rearrangement uses TRBV30 and TRBJ1-1, with 7 nucleotides matching TRBD1. Germline CDR1 is GTSNPN and CDR2 is SVGIG (reference sequence). The CDR3 sequence is 11 residues long. V dropped 4 bases and J dropped 8; count of bases not matched to a gene: 4. The CDR3 DNA is TGTGCCTGGAAACCGGGACAGGAAGCTTTCTTT. Amino acid sequence: CAWKPGQEAFF.

This chain links TRBV18 with TRBJ2-3; 8 bases match TRBD2. This CDR3 contains 14 residues. J was trimmed by 2 bases and V by 6 bases; bases with no gene match: 4. CDR1 and CDR2 (germline): KGHSH, LQKENI. The CDR3 sequence: CASSTSGITDTQYF. The CDR3 DNA is TGTGCCAGCTCTACTAGCGGAATCACAGATACGCAGTATTTT.

This chain connects TRBV29-1 to TRBJ2-5; D is perhaps TRBD2 (6 bases). The CDR3 length is 14 residues. The germline CDR1 and CDR2 sequences are SQVTM and ANQGSEA. Between the trimmed V and J ends, which lost 7 bases and 2 bases, there was a span of 17 bases. The CDR3 sequence: CSAVTPGRQETQYF. CDR3 nucleotide sequence: TGCAGCGCAGTTACCCCCGGGAGACAAGAGACCCAGTACTTC.

The chain is built from TRBV5-6 and TRBJ2-3; 7 bases align to TRBD2. The CDR3 extends over 16 amino acids. Germline CDR1 is SGHDT and CDR2 is YYEEEE. Trimming cost V 3 bases and J 0 bases; bases outside gene matches: 7. The CDR3 is CASSSGLELSTDTQYF. As DNA, the CDR3 is TGTGCCAGCAGCTCCGGACTAGAGTTAAGCACAGATACGCAGTATTTT.

V is TRBV6-6 and J is TRBJ2-2, with TRBD1 matching 9 bases. Germline loops: CDR1 MNHNY, CDR2 SVGAGI (reference sequence). There are 13 residues in the CDR3. V dropped 6 bases and J dropped 4; count of bases not matched to a gene: 0. CDR3 sequence: CASRDRGTGELFF. Here the CDR3 DNA reads TGTGCCAGCAGGGACAGGGGCACCGGGGAGCTGTTTTTT.

The V gene is TRBV6-5, the J gene TRBJ2-5; D is perhaps TRBD1 (6 bases). The J call is in doubt because the DNA end fits TRBJ2-7 better. This CDR3 is built from 13 residues. Germline loops: CDR1 MNHEY, CDR2 SVGAGI. CDR3 DNA sequence: TGTGCCAGCAGTTACCGGACAGCCTACGAGCAGTACTTC. Translating gives CASSYRTAYEQYF.

The genes are TRBV10-1 and TRBJ2-7, with a tentative D call TRBD2 (5 bases). This CDR3 spans 13 amino acids. Between the trimmed V and J ends, which lost 3 bases and 3 bases, there was a span of 9 bases. Looked up from germline, CDR1 is WNHNN and CDR2 is SYGVQD (reference sequence). The CDR3 spells CASSEFGSYEQYF. Here the CDR3 DNA reads TGCGCCAGCAGTGAATTTGGGAGCTACGAGCAGTACTTC.

This chain joins TRBV4-3 and TRBJ2-3; unclear D gene. The CDR3 has 19 amino acids. Germline values: CDR1 LGHNA, CDR2 YSLEER. V lost 0 bases to trimming and J lost 2 bases, with 21 bases between them. The CDR3 DNA sequence: TGCGCCAGCAGCCAAGATGTTCGGCAGGTCCAAAGCCACACAGATACGCAGTATTTT. This gives the protein CASSQDVRQVQSHTDTQYF.

The V call is TRBV21-1, the J call TRBJ2-5; TRBD1, the table's D call, lacks a check against the DNA. TRBV21-1 is given as a pseudogene. The CDR3 contains 15 residues. CDR3 nucleotide sequence: TGTGCCAGCAGCACCCAAGGACAGTTCCAAGAGACCCAGTACTTC. Its translation is CASSTQGQFQETQYF.